Below are 21 T cell receptor beta chains sequenced from a single sample in a study of blood T cell repertoires in COVID-19. Generated by immunoSEQ multiplex PCR, the TCRdb table keeps only in-frame clones and is missing some. Here the sample spans fewer than 250,000 clones, about four fifths being singletons. Sequences were obtained from peripheral blood. The receptors derive from a man between 50 and 59 years old with active or convalescent COVID-19.

J is TRBJ1-4 and V is TRBV19; 9 bases map to TRBD1. Germline lookup yields CDR1 LNHDA and CDR2 SQIVND (reference sequence). The ends lost 7 bases at V and 10 bases at J; junction bases unmatched: 16. The CDR3 is made up of 16 amino acids. Here the CDR3 reads CASTRVGDRGSVKLFF. The CDR3 region has the DNA TGTGCCAGTACCAGGGTCGGCGACAGGGGGTCGGTAAAACTGTTTTTT. Full variable domain (remainder filled in from reference TRBV19 and TRBJ1-4): DGGITQSPKYLFRKEGQNVTLSCEQNLNHDAMYWYRQDPGQGLRLIYYSQIVNDFQKGDIAEGYSVSREKKESFPLTVTSAQKNPTAFYLCASTRVGDRGSVKLFFGSGTQLSVL.

The rearrangement joins TRBV11-2 to TRBJ2-2; 7 bases map to TRBD1. CDR3 length: 16 amino acids. J lost 1 base, V lost 5 bases, and 7 bases had no gene match. Germline loops: CDR1 SGHAT, CDR2 FQNNGV. Here the CDR3 reads CASSLMGQLNTGELFF. DNA for the CDR3: TGTGCCAGCAGCCTGATGGGACAGCTGAACACCGGGGAGCTGTTTTTT.

A few counts support this clone. This chain links TRBV9 with TRBJ2-1; 9 nucleotides match TRBD2. The CDR3 spans 17 residues. V was clipped by 0 bases and J by 2 bases; unmatched bases: 6. The germline V gene encodes CDR1 SGDLS and CDR2 YYNGEE. As DNA, the CDR3 is TGTGCCAGCAGCGTAGAAGCGGGGGGCTTACCCTACAATGAGCAGTTCTTC. This encodes CASSVEAGGLPYNEQFF.

The chain employs TRBV5-1 and TRBJ1-2, with D maybe TRBD1 (5 bases). This CDR3 has 15 amino acids. Per germline, CDR1 SGHRS and CDR2 YFSETQ. The V gene lost 0 bases and the J gene lost 3 bases, with 12 bases spanning the gap. CDR3 sequence reads: CASSLGGRNDYGYTF. As DNA, the CDR3 is TGCGCCAGCAGCTTGGGGGGCAGGAATGACTATGGCTACACCTTC.

The genes are TRBV7-8 and TRBJ2-7; the D gene is possibly TRBD1 (6 bases). The CDR3 covers 15 residues. Deletions cut 6 bases from V and 3 bases from J, with 18 bases between. Germline CDR1 is SGHVS and CDR2 is FQNEAQ. CDR3 loop: CASREGGRRYYEQYF. The DNA for the CDR3 is TGTGCCAGCAGGGAAGGGGGACGTCGTTACTACGAGCAGTACTTC.

The chain has TRBV3-1 (or the pseudogene TRBV3-2) and TRBJ1-1, with TRBD1 identical over 9 bases. This CDR3 has 15 amino acids. The ends lost 2 bases at V and 1 base at J; junction bases unmatched: 2. The germline V gene encodes CDR1 LGHDT and CDR2 YNNKEL (reference sequence). The CDR3 reads CASSQRQGGNTEAFF. CDR3 coding DNA: TGTGCCAGCAGCCAAAGACAGGGGGGGAACACTGAAGCTTTCTTT.

In its sample, this clone was seen a few times. J is TRBJ2-3 and V is TRBV6-4, with a weak D call TRBD2 (6 bases). This CDR3 contains 16 residues. CDR1 is MRHNA and CDR2 is SNTAGT in the germline V gene. V was trimmed by 6 bases and J by 0 bases, leaving 16 bases between them. The CDR3 DNA reads as TGTGCCAGCAGCGAGGGGCCGGGACTTAGCACAGATACGCAGTATTTT. Protein product: CASSEGPGLSTDTQYF.

The chain recombines TRBV5-1 with TRBJ2-1; D is perhaps TRBD2 (5 bases). Trimming shortened V by 3 bases and J by 9 bases, and 19 bases separated the two germline ends. The CDR3 is 15 amino acids. Germline values: CDR1 SGHRS, CDR2 YFSETQ. This CDR3 is CASSSRQDSRGEQFF. CDR3 DNA sequence: TGCGCCAGCAGCTCAAGGCAGGACTCCCGGGGTGAGCAGTTCTTC.

The V gene is TRBV19, the J gene TRBJ1-1; D is undetermined. CDR3 length: 12 amino acids. V was shortened by 7 bases and J by 9 bases, with 15 bases between the two germline ends. CDR1 is LNHDA, CDR2 SQIVND, per germline (reference sequence). CDR3 DNA: TGTGCCAGTAATGTGGCAGCGGGAAAAGCTTTCTTT. Amino acids: CASNVAAGKAFF.

This clone has just a few counts. The chain combines TRBV14 with TRBJ1-1, with TRBD1 as a possible D gene (5 bases). Germline V lookup: CDR1 SGHDN, CDR2 FVKESK. The CDR3 runs 12 residues. The V gene lost 5 bases and the J gene lost 5 bases, with 9 bases spanning the gap. The CDR3 DNA is TGTGCCAGCAGCTCCCGGGGGACTGAAGCTTTCTTT. As protein: CASSSRGTEAFF.

This rearrangement joins TRBV15 to TRBJ2-1; tentative D call: TRBD1 (6 bases). This CDR3 region has 14 residues. Germline V CDR1 and CDR2: LNHNV, YYDKDF (reference sequence). V was cut by 0 bases and J by 5 bases, with 8 bases left in between. The DNA for the CDR3 is TGTGCCACCAGCAGAGATTCAGGGGACAATGAGCAGTTCTTC. Amino acid sequence: CATSRDSGDNEQFF.

The rearrangement links TRBV10-1 to TRBJ2-4; the D gene is possibly TRBD1 (5 bases). This CDR3 is built from 14 residues. Deletions cut 0 bases from V and 8 bases from J, with 11 bases between. Looked up from germline, CDR1 is WNHNN and CDR2 is SYGVQD (reference sequence). CDR3 sequence: CASSESAGLDIQYF. The CDR3 DNA reads TGCGCCAGCAGTGAGTCAGCAGGGCTGGACATTCAGTACTTC.

J is TRBJ2-5 and V is TRBV6-5; D perhaps matches TRBD2 (6 bases). V was clipped by 7 bases and J by 5 bases, with 11 bases between them. CDR1 is MNHEY, CDR2 SVGAGI, per germline. CDR3 length: 12 amino acids. For the CDR3, the DNA is TGTGCCAGCATGGACGGAGGGGAGACCCAGTACTTC. Amino acids: CASMDGGETQYF.

The rearrangement joins TRBV3-1 (or the pseudogene TRBV3-2) to TRBJ1-1, with TRBD1 as a possible D gene (6 bases). The CDR3 covers 13 residues. In germline, CDR1 is LGHDT, CDR2 YNNKEL (reference sequence). V shed 7 bases and J shed 6 bases, with 15 bases lying between them. The CDR3 DNA sequence: TGTGCCAGCACCCTAAGGGGGGGCCCTGAAGCTTTCTTT. It codes for CASTLRGGPEAFF.

About this clone itself: One end of the junction does not line up with germline, which may come from a read error. This rearrangement joins TRBV10-3 to TRBJ1-2; 7 bases fit TRBD1. This CDR3 region has 12 residues. Germline V gene data show CDR1 as ENHRY and CDR2 as SYGVKD. This CDR3 reads CALREGAGGYTF. CDR3 coding DNA: TGTGCCCTCAGGGAGGGGGCCGGCGGCTACACCTTC.

The chain recombines TRBV11-2 with TRBJ2-1; 9 positions match TRBD1. Losses at the gene ends were 3 bases for V and 5 bases for J; bases not matched to a gene: 8. The CDR3 is 16 residues long. The V gene's germline CDR1 is SGHAT and CDR2 FQNNGV. CDR3: CASSFRGQGIHNEQFF. The CDR3 nucleotides are TGTGCCAGCAGCTTCCGAGGACAGGGGATTCACAATGAGCAGTTCTTC.

This clone was picked up one time. This chain connects TRBV5-1 to TRBJ2-3; a weak D match, TRBD2 (6 bases). V was cut by 1 base and J by 2 bases, with 11 bases left in between. The CDR3 contains 15 residues. Germline V gene sequence: CDR1 SGHRS, CDR2 YFSETQ. The CDR3 nucleotides read TGCGCCAGCAGCTTGAACGGGAGATCCACAGATACGCAGTATTTT. It encodes CASSLNGRSTDTQYF. The full variable domain, rest sourced from reference TRBV5-1 and TRBJ2-3, is KAGVTQTPRYLIKTRGQQVTLSCSPISGHRSVSWYQQTPGQGLQFLFEYFSETQRNKGNFPGRFSGRQFSNSRSEMNVSTLELGDSALYLCASSLNGRSTDTQYFGPGTRLTVL.

J is TRBJ2-2 and V is TRBV5-1; a weak D match, TRBD2 (6 bases). CDR1 is SGHRS, CDR2 YFSETQ, per germline. The CDR3 spans 16 residues. V lost 4 bases and J lost 0, with 13 bases in between. The CDR3 region has the DNA TGCGCCAGCAGCCGTTTAGGGACTTCGAACACCGGGGAGCTGTTTTTT. It is translated as CASSRLGTSNTGELFF.

This clone was recorded a few times. The V and J genes are TRBV5-4 and TRBJ1-1; TRBD1 matches 9 bases. Germline-derived CDR1 and CDR2 are SGHNT and YYREEE (reference sequence). J lost 4 bases, V lost 4 bases, and 8 bases had no gene match. The CDR3 has 15 amino acids. Here the CDR3 DNA reads TGTGCCAGCAGCCAGACAGGGGGTTGGAGCACTGAAGCTTTCTTT. This encodes CASSQTGGWSTEAFF.

The genes are TRBV28 and TRBJ2-5, with 7 bases aligning to TRBD2. Trimming took 5 bases from V and 2 from J; bases not matched to a gene: 5. The CDR3 is 14 residues long. The germline V gene has CDR1 MDHEN and CDR2 SYDVKM. DNA for the CDR3: TGTGCCAGCAGTATGGGAGGGAGTCAAGAGACCCAGTACTTC. Residues: CASSMGGSQETQYF. The complete variable domain, with remaining parts taken from reference TRBV28 and TRBJ2-5, reads DVKVTQSSRYLVKRTGEKVFLECVQDMDHENMFWYRQDPGLGLRLIYFSYDVKMKEKGDIPEGYSVSREKKERFSLILESASTNQTSMYLCASSMGGSQETQYFGPGTRLLVL.

The chain combines TRBV5-1 with TRBJ2-2, with 12 bases lining up with TRBD2. V lost 4 bases to trimming and J lost 8 bases; unmatched junction nucleotides: 3. The CDR3 consists of 14 residues. Per the germline V gene, CDR1 is SGHRS and CDR2 is YFSETQ. The CDR3 protein is CASSRLAGVGELFF. The CDR3 DNA follows: TGCGCCAGCAGCCGACTAGCGGGAGTGGGGGAGCTGTTTTTT.